One and the same sample provided the 5 T cell receptor beta chains below, sequenced in a study of T-cell reconstitution after alpha-beta-depleted transplantation in children. Unique molecular identifiers were built into the TCRbeta library. TCRdb reanalysed the PCR reads using MiXCR and keeps one entry per CDR3 protein. The sample yields some 120,000 distinct CDR3 sequences, roughly 23% seen once. Specimen: PBMCs, mostly from graft donor cells, collected 180 days after TCRalphabeta/CD19-depleted stem cell transplant. The receptors originated from a male patient between 2 and 9 years old who had a stem cell transplant for chronic granulomatous disease, so the T cells may come from the graft donor.

The sample holds a few counts of this clonotype. The rearrangement uses TRBV29-1 and TRBJ2-5; D remains ambiguous. Germline V gives CDR1 SQVTM, CDR2 ANQGSEA. V was trimmed by 0 bases and J by 8 bases, leaving 4 bases between them. This CDR3 is built from 10 residues. The CDR3 loop is CSVEDTTQYF. The CDR3 nucleotides are TGCAGCGTTGAAGACACAACCCAGTACTTC.

This clonotype was seen ten or more times. The chain has TRBV20-1 and TRBJ2-7; 9 positions match TRBD1. V lost 6 bases to trimming and J lost 4 bases; unmatched junction nucleotides: 10. CDR3 length: 14 residues. CDR1 and CDR2 from the germline V gene are DFQATT and SNEGSKA (reference sequence). The CDR3 nucleotides read TGCAGTGCCAGCGGTGGGACAGGGACATACGAGCAGTACTTC. Translated, it gives CSASGGTGTYEQYF.

The CDR3 bases are TGTGCCAGCAGCCCTCCCTCCTACGAGCAGTACTTC. Amino acid sequence: CASSPPSYEQYF. J is TRBJ2-7 and V is TRBV3-1, with unresolved D. V dropped 4 bases and J dropped 0 bases, with 4 bases sitting between them. This CDR3 is built from 12 residues. Germline CDR1 is LGHDT and CDR2 is YNNKEL (reference sequence).

V and J are TRBV6-5 and TRBJ1-1; no clear D. Germline V gene lookup returns CDR1 MNHEY and CDR2 SVGAGI. V dropped 2 bases and J dropped 1 base, with 11 bases sitting between them. The CDR3 has 15 residues. DNA of the CDR3: TGTGCCAGCAGTTACGAGAGGCCGGGGAACACTGAAGCTTTCTTT. Translating it yields CASSYERPGNTEAFF.

The chain links TRBV3-1 to TRBJ1-2; D is unresolved. V was clipped by 4 bases and J by 5 bases, with 14 bases between them. The CDR3 consists of 14 residues. Germline V CDR1 and CDR2: LGHDT, YNNKEL (reference sequence). CDR3 sequence (DNA): TGTGCCAGCAGCCGCAGGTTCCCCCCTTATGGCTACACCTTC. Translated: CASSRRFPPYGYTF.